This T cell receptor beta chain was sequenced in a study of graft-versus-host responses after intestinal transplantation. Assay used: immunoSEQ multiplex PCR; TCRdb lists only in-frame clones, some missing. The table shows 35,000 to 40,000 clones, with 80% to 85% occurring only once. Per germline, CDR1 SSHAT and CDR2 FNYEAQ (reference sequence). This CDR3 is built from 14 residues. The trim removed 4 bases at V and 7 bases at J, leaving 6 bases unmatched. The starting material was PBMCs, obtained roughly 1,000 days after transplant. The chain couples TRBV7-7 to TRBJ1-5; 8 bases fit TRBD1. The source is a human patient who received an intestinal transplant, so some T cells may come from the graft donor. The CDR3 nucleotides are TGTGCCAGCAGCTGGGACAGGAATAAGCAGCCCCAGCATTTT. Translating gives CASSWDRNKQPQHF. The variable domain in full, completed from reference TRBV7-7 and TRBJ1-5, reads GAGVSQSPRYKVTKRGQDVTLRCDPISSHATLYWYQQALGQGPEFLTYFNYEAQPDKSGLPSDRFSAERPEGSISTLTIQRTEQRDSAMYRCASSWDRNKQPQHFGDGTRLSIL.